What follows are 22 T cell receptor beta chains derived from one specimen sequenced in a study of OX40 agonist ivuxolimab in advanced cancers. Repertoires were generated with immunoSEQ multiplex PCR, while TCRdb's copy carries only in-frame clones and drops some. The table records around 49,000 clones, roughly 80% of them present only once. Here the sequenced sample was CD4+ or CD8+ T cells sorted from blood, taken in a trial of the OX40 agonist ivuxolimab. All receptors come from an adult with an advanced solid tumor such as melanoma, head and neck, liver or kidney cancer.

The chain is built from TRBV9 and TRBJ2-3; maybe TRBD1 (6 bases). There are 15 residues in the CDR3. The germline V gene has CDR1 SGDLS and CDR2 YYNGEE. The germline V and J ends were trimmed by 0 bases and 4 bases, with 12 bases remaining between them. The DNA of the CDR3 is TGTGCCAGCAGCGTAGTCGGAAGGGGGTCAGATACGCAGTATTTT. Protein product: CASSVVGRGSDTQYF.

The chain couples TRBV28 to TRBJ1-4, with a possible D match to TRBD1 (5 bases). The CDR3 is 14 residues long. Germline-derived CDR1 and CDR2 are MDHEN and SYDVKM. V lost 6 bases and J lost 2, with 10 bases in between. The CDR3 DNA follows: TGTGCCAGCAGGAAGGGGTTGACTAATGAAAAACTGTTTTTT. It is translated as CASRKGLTNEKLFF.

The chain recombines TRBV7-3 with TRBJ2-1, with D unresolved. CDR1 SGHTA and CDR2 FQGTGA come from the germline V gene. Trimming took 5 bases from V and 8 from J, leaving 13 bases between them. The CDR3 is made up of 13 amino acids. The CDR3, as DNA: TGTGCCAGCAGCCCCCGCAGTGGCCATGAGCAGTTCTTC. It specifies CASSPRSGHEQFF. The complete variable domain, with remaining parts taken from reference TRBV7-3 and TRBJ2-1, reads GAGVSQTPSNKVTEKGKYVELRCDPISGHTALYWYRQSLGQGPEFLIYFQGTGAADDSGLPNDRFFAVRPEGSVSTLKIQRTERGDSAVYLCASSPRSGHEQFFGPGTRLTVL.

This clone appeared once. The V gene is TRBV5-5, the J gene TRBJ1-5, with TRBD1 as a possible D gene (5 bases). V shed 0 bases and J shed 3 bases, with 7 bases lying between them. The germline V gene encodes CDR1 SGHKS and CDR2 YYEKEE (reference sequence). This CDR3 spans 14 amino acids. The DNA for the CDR3 is TGTGCCAGCAGCTTGGGACAGCTCAATCAGCCCCAGCATTTT. Its protein is CASSLGQLNQPQHF.

The chain couples TRBV7-9 to TRBJ2-2; 7 positions agree with TRBD2. Germline CDR1 and CDR2: SEHNR and FQNEAQ (reference sequence). V shed 6 bases, J shed 4 bases, and the junction held 14 bases outside the gene matches. This CDR3 has 17 amino acids. The CDR3 DNA reads as TGTGCCAGCAGATCTAGGGAGGGCAAAGGTGGCACCGGGGAGCTGTTTTTT. Translated: CASRSREGKGGTGELFF.

This clone has a handful of counts. The rearrangement links TRBV9 to TRBJ2-3, with 8 bases matching TRBD2. J gave up 4 bases and V 0 bases, and 13 bases lay outside the gene matches. The CDR3 is 18 amino acids. Germline V gene sequence: CDR1 SGDLS, CDR2 YYNGEE. CDR3 protein: CASSVETPGGAWADTQYF. The DNA of the CDR3 is TGTGCCAGCAGCGTAGAGACCCCGGGGGGGGCTTGGGCAGATACGCAGTATTTT.

The table lists this clone with a few counts. The V and J genes are TRBV11-1 and TRBJ2-7, with a possible D match to TRBD2 (5 bases). This CDR3 region has 12 residues. The V gene's germline CDR1 is SGHAT and CDR2 FQDESV (reference sequence). The germline V and J ends were trimmed by 5 bases and 6 bases, with 11 bases remaining between them. The CDR3 DNA is TGTGCCAGCAGCGGGCGGGTCGGCGAGCAGTACTTC. Amino acid sequence: CASSGRVGEQYF.

This chain connects TRBV7-9 to TRBJ2-1; tentatively, D is TRBD1 (5 bases). V shed 1 base and J shed 8 bases, with 18 bases lying between them. Germline CDR1 SEHNR, CDR2 FQNEAQ (reference sequence). CDR3 length: 16 residues. The CDR3 reads CASSLGTQGYMDEQFF. The CDR3 nucleotides read TGTGCCAGCAGCTTAGGGACCCAGGGCTACATGGATGAGCAGTTCTTC.

The V and J genes are TRBV7-9 and TRBJ1-5; D might be TRBD1 (5 bases). This CDR3 has 12 amino acids. The V and J ends lost 7 bases and 8 bases respectively, with 12 bases between them. Per germline, CDR1 SEHNR and CDR2 FQNEAQ (reference sequence). CDR3 in amino acids: CASTSGLEPQHF. The DNA for the CDR3 is TGTGCCAGCACCTCGGGGCTGGAGCCCCAGCATTTT.

The gene calls are TRBV7-6 and TRBJ2-7, with D possibly matching TRBD2 (6 bases). CDR3 size: 14 residues. CDR1 is SGHVS and CDR2 is FNYEAQ in the germline V gene. V shed 4 bases and J shed 0 bases, with 10 bases lying between them. The CDR3 reads CASSSTSYSYEQYF. The CDR3 coding sequence is TGTGCCAGCAGCTCCACTAGCTACTCCTACGAGCAGTACTTC.

The rearrangement links TRBV9 to TRBJ2-7, with D possibly being TRBD2 (5 bases). The CDR3 is 14 amino acids. Germline V gene data show CDR1 as SGDLS and CDR2 as YYNGEE. V was cut by 3 bases and J by 3 bases, with 13 bases left in between. The CDR3 nucleotides read TGTGCCAGCAGCGCGTGGGAGCAGAACTACGAGCAGTACTTC. Its protein is CASSAWEQNYEQYF.

In its sample, this clone was seen many times. J is TRBJ2-1 and V is TRBV10-3; weak D call: TRBD2 (5 bases). This CDR3 has 15 amino acids. Trimming took off 3 bases at V and 2 bases at J, with 11 bases between the two ends. The germline gives CDR1 ENHRY, CDR2 SYGVKD. This CDR3 reads CAISDLGETYNEQFF. The CDR3 DNA reads as TGTGCCATCAGTGACCTCGGGGAAACCTACAATGAGCAGTTCTTC.

This clone qualifies as medium-sized (0.01 to 0.1%). The rearrangement uses TRBV4-1 and TRBJ2-2; TRBD2 agrees at 8 bases. V shed 3 bases and J 7 bases; nucleotides not matched to a gene: 10. Per germline, CDR1 MGHRA and CDR2 YSYEKL. The CDR3 has 16 residues. The CDR3 loop is CASSHPGGARNGELFF. CDR3 nucleotides: TGCGCCAGCAGCCACCCCGGGGGGGCCAGGAACGGGGAGCTGTTTTTT.

The genes are TRBV28 and TRBJ2-3; no reliable D call. The germline gives CDR1 MDHEN, CDR2 SYDVKM. The CDR3 spans 14 residues. The V end lost 2 bases, the J end lost 1 base, and 7 bases lay between the germline ends. This CDR3 reads CASSLAGRTDTQYF. CDR3 coding DNA: TGTGCCAGCAGTTTAGCCGGCCGCACAGATACGCAGTATTTT.

V is TRBV6-5 and J is TRBJ2-3; D could derive from TRBD1 or TRBD2 (6 bases each). Trimming took off 2 bases at V and 5 bases at J, with 17 bases between the two ends. The CDR3 runs 16 residues. CDR1 and CDR2 (germline): MNHEY, SVGAGI. The CDR3 protein is CASSYKGGDTVDTQYF. CDR3 in DNA: TGTGCCAGCAGTTACAAGGGGGGCGATACCGTAGATACGCAGTATTTT.

The chain has TRBV15 and TRBJ2-7; D gene unclear. V was clipped by 0 bases and J by 4 bases, with 10 bases between them. The CDR3 runs 14 residues. Looked up from germline, CDR1 is LNHNV and CDR2 is YYDKDF (reference sequence). The CDR3 reads CATSREISGYEQYF. The CDR3 DNA is TGTGCCACCAGCAGAGAGATTTCTGGGTACGAGCAGTACTTC.

Concerning this clone: Additional DNA sequences in this sample encode the identical CDR3. This rearrangement joins TRBV5-6 to TRBJ2-1; 8 bases are shared with TRBD2. V gave up 1 base and J gave up 3 bases; unmatched junction bases: 0. This CDR3 spans 14 amino acids. CDR1 SGHDT and CDR2 YYEEEE come from the germline V gene. The CDR3 sequence is CASSLTSGYNEQFF. CDR3 in DNA: TGTGCCAGCAGCTTGACTAGCGGCTACAATGAGCAGTTCTTC.

This clone is medium-sized. As DNA, the CDR3 is TGTGCCAGCAGTTACCACAGGGCAACCGGGGAGCTGTTTTTT. It yields the protein CASSYHRATGELFF. V gene TRBV28 combines with J gene TRBJ2-2, with D perhaps TRBD1 (6 bases). In germline, CDR1 is MDHEN, CDR2 SYDVKM. V lost 4 bases and J lost 5, with 11 bases in between. The CDR3 runs 14 residues.

The rearrangement links TRBV19 to TRBJ2-5; 7 nucleotides match TRBD1. Germline V gene data show CDR1 as LNHDA and CDR2 as SQIVND (reference sequence). With V trimmed by 7 bases and J by 3 bases, 8 bases remained unmatched. The CDR3 has 14 residues. CDR3 coding DNA: TGTGCCAGTACCCTATCCGGGACAGAAGAGACCCAGTACTTC. Translated: CASTLSGTEETQYF.

The chain uses TRBV21-1 and TRBJ2-3; the table's TRBD2 call for D was not verified on the DNA. TRBV21-1 is reported as a pseudogene. The CDR3 length is 17 residues. The CDR3 DNA reads TGTGCCAGCAGCAAGTGTAGCGGGGGCCGACGCACAGATACGCAGTATTTT. Protein: CASSKCSGGRRTDTQYF.

This chain uses TRBV19 with TRBJ1-2; D perhaps matches TRBD1 (5 bases). Germline V gives CDR1 LNHDA, CDR2 SQIVND (reference sequence). This CDR3 comprises 12 residues. Trimming shortened V by 10 bases and J by 4 bases, and 13 bases separated the two germline ends. CDR3 sequence: CATTGGAYGYTF. The CDR3 nucleotides are TGTGCCACCACCGGAGGGGCCTATGGCTACACCTTC.

This clone was detected once. V is TRBV28 and J is TRBJ1-1; a weak D match, TRBD1 (6 bases). Deletions cut 4 bases from V and 8 bases from J, with 14 bases between. CDR3 size: 13 residues. In germline, CDR1 is MDHEN, CDR2 SYDVKM. The CDR3 reads CASSYKQGSEAFF. The CDR3 DNA reads as TGTGCCAGCAGTTATAAACAGGGTTCCGAAGCTTTCTTT.